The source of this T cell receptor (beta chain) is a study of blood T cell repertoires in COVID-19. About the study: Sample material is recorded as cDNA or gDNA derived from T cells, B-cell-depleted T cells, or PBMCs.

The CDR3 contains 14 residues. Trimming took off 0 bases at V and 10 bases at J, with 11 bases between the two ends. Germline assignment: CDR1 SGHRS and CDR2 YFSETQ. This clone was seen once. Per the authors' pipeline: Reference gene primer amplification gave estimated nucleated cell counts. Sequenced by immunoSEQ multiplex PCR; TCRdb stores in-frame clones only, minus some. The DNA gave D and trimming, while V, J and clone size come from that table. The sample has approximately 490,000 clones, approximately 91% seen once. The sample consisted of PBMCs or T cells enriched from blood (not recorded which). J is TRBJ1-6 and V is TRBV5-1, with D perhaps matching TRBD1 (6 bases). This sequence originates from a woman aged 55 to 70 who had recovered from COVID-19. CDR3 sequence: CASSLGQAASPLHF. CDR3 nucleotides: TGCGCCAGCAGCTTGGGACAGGCGGCGTCACCCCTCCACTTT. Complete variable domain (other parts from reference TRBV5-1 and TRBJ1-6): KAGVTQTPRYLIKTRGQQVTLSCSPISGHRSVSWYQQTPGQGLQFLFEYFSETQRNKGNFPGRFSGRQFSNSRSEMNVSTLELGDSALYLCASSLGQAASPLHFGNGTRLTVT.